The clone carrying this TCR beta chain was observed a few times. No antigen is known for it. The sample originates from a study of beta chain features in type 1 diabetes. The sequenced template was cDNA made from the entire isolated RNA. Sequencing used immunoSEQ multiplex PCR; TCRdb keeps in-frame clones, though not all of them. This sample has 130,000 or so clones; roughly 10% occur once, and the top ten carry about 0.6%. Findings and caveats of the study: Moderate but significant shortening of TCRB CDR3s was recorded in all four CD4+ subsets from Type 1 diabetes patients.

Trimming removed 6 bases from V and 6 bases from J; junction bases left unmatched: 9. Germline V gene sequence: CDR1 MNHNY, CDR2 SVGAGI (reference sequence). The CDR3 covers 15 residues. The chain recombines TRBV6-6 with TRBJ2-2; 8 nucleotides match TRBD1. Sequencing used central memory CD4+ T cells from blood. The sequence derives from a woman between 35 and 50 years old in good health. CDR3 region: CASSKGQGAAGELFF. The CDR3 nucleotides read TGTGCCAGCAGCAAGGGGCAGGGGGCGGCCGGGGAGCTGTTTTTT.